Shown below are 4 T cell receptor beta chains from a single sample sequenced in a study of cytomegalovirus exposure and HLA in healthy donors. Both 60 Vbeta primers and 13 Jbeta primers went into the PCR. Assay: immunoSEQ multiplex PCR; the TCRdb copy retains only in-frame clones and omits some. This listing includes under 200,000 clones. Sequencing input: PBMCs. The receptors come from a woman under 30 in good health and CMV-seropositive.

The V call is TRBV9, the J call TRBJ2-2; 9 bases agree with TRBD2. CDR3 length equals 16 residues. CDR1 and CDR2 from the germline V gene are SGDLS and YYNGEE. V trimming: 1 base; J trimming: 5 bases; junction bases outside the gene matches: 6. The CDR3 coding sequence is TGTGCCAGCAGCGTACGCGGGAGGGCCTCGACCGGGGAGCTGTTTTTT. This gives the protein CASSVRGRASTGELFF.

The CDR3 coding sequence is TGTGCCAGCAGTGCGATGCACAGGGTCAACTATGGCTACACCTTC. It yields the protein CASSAMHRVNYGYTF. The genes are TRBV6-5 and TRBJ1-2, with D perhaps matching TRBD1 (6 bases). V lost 5 bases and J 2 bases, leaving 15 bases between the germline ends. Germline V lookup: CDR1 MNHEY, CDR2 SVGAGI. The CDR3 is 15 amino acids.

The rearrangement links TRBV6-5 to TRBJ2-5, with D possibly being TRBD2 (6 bases). With the DNA end fitting TRBJ2-7 better, the J assignment may be wrong. The CDR3 runs 14 residues. Per germline, CDR1 MNHEY and CDR2 SVGAGI. CDR3 nucleotides: TGTGCCAGCAGTTACCGGCGGGACTCCTACGAGCAGTACTTC. Protein sequence: CASSYRRDSYEQYF.

This chain joins TRBV6-1 and TRBJ2-1; 8 bases align to TRBD2. V dropped 10 bases and J dropped 3; count of bases not matched to a gene: 8. Germline CDR1 and CDR2: MNHNS and SASEGT. The CDR3 length is 14 residues. The CDR3 protein is CAIGRGSRYNEQFF. CDR3 sequence (DNA): TGTGCCATCGGGAGGGGTAGTCGCTACAATGAGCAGTTCTTC.